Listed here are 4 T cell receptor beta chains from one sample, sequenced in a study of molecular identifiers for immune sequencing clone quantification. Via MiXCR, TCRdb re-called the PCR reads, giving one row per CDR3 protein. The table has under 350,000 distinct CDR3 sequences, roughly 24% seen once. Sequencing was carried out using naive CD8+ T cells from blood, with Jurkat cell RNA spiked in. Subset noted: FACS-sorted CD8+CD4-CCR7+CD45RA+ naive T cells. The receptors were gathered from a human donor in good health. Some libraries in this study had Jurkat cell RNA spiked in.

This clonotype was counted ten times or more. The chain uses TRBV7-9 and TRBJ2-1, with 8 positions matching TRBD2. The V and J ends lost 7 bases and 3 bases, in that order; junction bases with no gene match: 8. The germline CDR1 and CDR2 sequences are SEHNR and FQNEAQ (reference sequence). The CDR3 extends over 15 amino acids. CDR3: CASTLGSGSYNEQFF. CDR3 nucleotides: TGTGCCAGCACCCTGGGCAGCGGGAGCTACAATGAGCAGTTCTTC.

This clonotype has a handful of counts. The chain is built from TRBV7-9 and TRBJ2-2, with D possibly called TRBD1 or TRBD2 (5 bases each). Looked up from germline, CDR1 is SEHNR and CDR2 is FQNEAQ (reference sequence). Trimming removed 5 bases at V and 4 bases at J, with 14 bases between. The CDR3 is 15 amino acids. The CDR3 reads CASSPRWGSTGELFF. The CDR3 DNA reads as TGTGCCAGCAGCCCGCGCTGGGGGTCCACCGGGGAGCTGTTTTTT.

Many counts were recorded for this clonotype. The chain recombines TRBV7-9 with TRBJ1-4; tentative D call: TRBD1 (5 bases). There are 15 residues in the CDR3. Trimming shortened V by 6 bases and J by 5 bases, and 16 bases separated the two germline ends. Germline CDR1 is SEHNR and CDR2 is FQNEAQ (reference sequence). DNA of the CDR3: TGTGCCAGCAGTTCAGACAGACGAGGAAATGAAAAACTGTTTTTT. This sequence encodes CASSSDRRGNEKLFF.

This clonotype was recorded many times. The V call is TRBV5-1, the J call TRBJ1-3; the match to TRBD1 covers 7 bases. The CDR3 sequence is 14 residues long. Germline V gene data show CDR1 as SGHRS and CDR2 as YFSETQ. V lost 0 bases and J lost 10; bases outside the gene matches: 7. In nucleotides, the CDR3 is TGCGCCAGCAGCTTGGGGGACAGCGATCAAACCATATATTTT. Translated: CASSLGDSDQTIYF.